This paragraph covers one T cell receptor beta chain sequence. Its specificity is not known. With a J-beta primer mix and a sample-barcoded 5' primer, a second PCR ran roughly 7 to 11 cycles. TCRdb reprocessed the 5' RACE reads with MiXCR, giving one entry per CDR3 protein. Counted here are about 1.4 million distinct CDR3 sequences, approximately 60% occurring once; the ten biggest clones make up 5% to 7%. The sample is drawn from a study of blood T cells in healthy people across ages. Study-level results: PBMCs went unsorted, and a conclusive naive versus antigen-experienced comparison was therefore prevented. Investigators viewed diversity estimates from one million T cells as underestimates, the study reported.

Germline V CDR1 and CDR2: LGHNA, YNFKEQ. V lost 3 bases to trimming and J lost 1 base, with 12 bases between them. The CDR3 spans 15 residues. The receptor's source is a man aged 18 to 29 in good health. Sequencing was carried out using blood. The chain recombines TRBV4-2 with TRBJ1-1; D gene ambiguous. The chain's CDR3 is CASSHLLDQNTEAFF. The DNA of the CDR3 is TGTGCCAGCAGCCACCTCCTAGACCAGAACACTGAAGCTTTCTTT.